These 19 T cell receptor beta chains were sequenced from one sample in a study of CD8+CD57+ T cells in acquired aplastic anemia. The template for TCR beta VDJ and CDR3 sequence profiling was genomic DNA. Each CDR3 protein is one row after TCRdb ran MiXCR on the reads. The repertoire holds approximately 380,000 distinct CDR3 sequences, with about two thirds as singletons. What was sequenced was sorted CD4+, CD8+, or CD8+CD57+ T cells (not recorded which) from PBMCs. All receptors come from a human donor in good health, serving as a control.

DNA for the CDR3: TGTGCCACCAGAAGCGCGGGGGGTGTGGATACGCAGTATTTT. It specifies CATRSAGGVDTQYF. The chain uses TRBV24-1 and TRBJ2-3; 8 bases are shared with TRBD2. The CDR3 length is 14 residues. Germline assignment: CDR1 KGHDR and CDR2 SFDVKD. V lost 7 bases and J lost 6; bases outside the gene matches: 8.

This clonotype was seen once. The germline gene is not matched at one end of the junction; a read error may be the cause. V usage is TRBV11-2 and J usage is TRBJ2-6, with 8 bases that match TRBD1. From germline, CDR1 is SGHAT and CDR2 FQNNGV. The CDR3 contains 13 residues. The chain's CDR3 is CASSLTGANVLTF. The CDR3 DNA sequence: TGTGCCAGCAGCCTGACAGGGGCGAACGTCCTGACTTTC.

The J gene is TRBJ1-2, the V gene TRBV10-1; D is undetermined. The V end lost 9 bases, the J end lost 1 base, and 18 bases lay between the germline ends. The CDR3 length is 15 residues. The V gene's germline CDR1 is WNHNN and CDR2 SYGVQD (reference sequence). CDR3 sequence (DNA): TGCGCCAGTGGGAAAGGGAAGAGGGTTAACTATGGCTACACCTTC. Protein product: CASGKGKRVNYGYTF.

This chain links TRBV20-1 with TRBJ1-5; 8 positions agree with TRBD1. The germline gives CDR1 DFQATT, CDR2 SNEGSKA (reference sequence). V shed 4 bases and J 5 bases; nucleotides not matched to a gene: 10. This CDR3 region has 15 residues. Here the CDR3 DNA reads TGCAGTGCTACAACGGACAGGGTTGATTATCAGCCCCAGCATTTT. Amino acid sequence: CSATTDRVDYQPQHF.

The chain joins TRBV7-2 to TRBJ2-1; a possible D gene is TRBD2 (5 bases). The CDR3 has 14 residues. The V end lost 5 bases, the J end lost 15 bases, and 23 bases lay between the germline ends. Germline CDR1 and CDR2: SGHTA and FQGNSA. In DNA form, the CDR3 reads TGTGCCAGCAGCCACCGAGCGGCTGGGGATGACACGTTCTTC. This codes for CASSHRAAGDDTFF. Full variable domain (rest looked up from reference TRBV7-2 and TRBJ2-1): GAGVSQSPSNKVTEKGKDVELRCDPISGHTALYWYRQSLGQGLEFLIYFQGNSAPDKSGLPSDRFSAERTGGSVSTLTIQRTQQEDSAVYLCASSHRAAGDDTFFGPGTRLTVL.

This clonotype has only a few counts. One end of the junction varies from germline; a read error may be responsible. The V and J genes are TRBV29-1 and TRBJ2-3, with D perhaps matching TRBD2 (5 bases). The CDR3 spans 15 residues. Germline V lookup: CDR1 SQVTM, CDR2 ANQGSEA. CDR3 nucleotide sequence: TGCAGCGTTGGCCGAAATTCACCACTGGGAGATACGCTGTATTTC. Protein product: CSVGRNSPLGDTLYF.

With respect to this clonotype: Because the CDR3 is missing its conserved closing phenylalanine or tryptophan, this is likely a read error. No DNA is shown, since the ends of the CDR3 on it are uncertain; the CDR3 is the one TCRdb lists. The chain has TRBV9 and TRBJ2-5. The CDR3 spans 13 residues, counting both ends. Germline CDR1 reads SGDLS; CDR2 reads YYNGEE. This chain's CDR3 is CASSGESILTQIL.

The chain couples TRBV20-1 to TRBJ2-3; 8 bases align to TRBD2. This CDR3 contains 15 residues. The germline V gene encodes CDR1 DFQATT and CDR2 SNEGSKA (reference sequence). After removal of 5 bases from V and 0 bases from J, the junction contained 7 bases not matched to a gene. This CDR3 reads CSASRASGSTDTQYF. CDR3 sequence (DNA): TGCAGTGCTTCCCGGGCTAGCGGGAGCACAGATACGCAGTATTTT.

This rearrangement joins TRBV5-5 to TRBJ1-1; tentative D call: TRBD1 (5 bases). Germline V gene data show CDR1 as SGHKS and CDR2 as YYEKEE (reference sequence). The CDR3 runs 14 residues. Trimming took 0 bases from V and 5 from J, leaving 11 bases between them. The CDR3 spells CASSLAGRATEAFF. The CDR3 DNA is TGTGCCAGCAGCTTGGCCGGCAGGGCGACTGAAGCTTTCTTT.

The J gene is TRBJ1-6, the V gene TRBV7-3, with 8 positions matching TRBD1. Trimming removed 4 bases from V and 10 bases from J; junction bases left unmatched: 9. The CDR3 loop spans 15 amino acids. CDR1 and CDR2 (germline): SGHTA, FQGTGA. The CDR3 DNA sequence: TGTGCCAGCAGCTCGGACAGGGCGCTTCGGTCACCCCTCCACTTT. As protein: CASSSDRALRSPLHF.

The sample holds many counts of this clonotype. This chain joins TRBV29-1 and TRBJ1-2; 9 bases match TRBD1. Germline loops: CDR1 SQVTM, CDR2 ANQGSEA. The CDR3 has 12 amino acids. V lost 5 bases to trimming and J lost 4 bases; unmatched junction nucleotides: 2. The CDR3 sequence is CSVPGQGYGYTF. In DNA form, the CDR3 reads TGCAGCGTTCCGGGACAGGGCTATGGCTACACCTTC. The full variable domain, rest sourced from reference TRBV29-1 and TRBJ1-2, is SAVISQKPSRDICQRGTSLTIQCQVDSQVTMMFWYRQQPGQSLTLIATANQGSEATYESGFVIDKFPISRPNLTFSTLTVSNMSPEDSSIYLCSVPGQGYGYTFGSGTRLTVV.

This clonotype was recorded only once. This rearrangement joins TRBV20-1 to TRBJ2-7, with D tentatively TRBD1 or TRBD2 (5 bases each). The CDR3 runs 13 residues. Trimming left V 3 bases short and J 8 bases short, with 17 bases between. Germline values: CDR1 DFQATT, CDR2 SNEGSKA (reference sequence). The CDR3 loop reads CSASPGRADKQYF. The CDR3, as DNA: TGCAGTGCTAGTCCAGGGCGGGCAGATAAGCAGTACTTC.

This clonotype came up many times. J is TRBJ1-5 and V is TRBV10-3; D might be TRBD1 (5 bases). The CDR3 spans 16 residues. The V and J ends lost 10 bases and 1 base respectively, with 20 bases between them. Germline V gives CDR1 ENHRY, CDR2 SYGVKD. The CDR3 sequence: CATRIDSGSSNQPQHF. CDR3 coding DNA: TGTGCCACTCGGATAGACAGCGGCTCAAGCAATCAGCCCCAGCATTTT.

This sequence joins TRBV20-1 and TRBJ2-3; D is perhaps TRBD2 (6 bases). Trimming removed 6 bases from V and 1 base from J, with 14 bases in between. The CDR3 consists of 14 residues. Germline V CDR1 and CDR2: DFQATT, SNEGSKA (reference sequence). CDR3 nucleotide sequence: TGCAGTGCCGGTGGGGGGTCGGGCACAGATACGCAGTATTTT. Its translation: CSAGGGSGTDTQYF.

The count of this clonotype is one. The chain recombines TRBV20-1 with TRBJ2-1, with 8 nucleotides matching TRBD1. The junction had 3 bases not matched to a gene; V was cut back by 2 bases and J by 0 bases. The CDR3 is 15 amino acids. Germline V gives CDR1 DFQATT, CDR2 SNEGSKA (reference sequence). The CDR3 here is CSARQGAHSYNEQFF. The CDR3 bases are TGCAGTGCTAGACAGGGGGCCCACTCCTACAATGAGCAGTTCTTC.

The rearrangement links TRBV12-3 or TRBV12-4 to TRBJ1-6, with 9 bases identical to TRBD1. This CDR3 contains 16 residues. Unmatched junction bases numbered 9, after V lost 5 bases and J lost 7 bases. CDR3 in amino acids: CASSAEGQGLNSPLHF. CDR3 DNA: TGTGCCAGCAGTGCGGAGGGACAGGGTTTAAATTCACCCCTCCACTTT.

The rearrangement uses TRBV2 and TRBJ1-6, with D possibly TRBD1 on 5 matching bases. Trimming left V 6 bases short and J 6 bases short, with 15 bases between. This CDR3 contains 15 residues. Germline CDR1 SNHLY, CDR2 FYNNEI. CDR3 protein: CASRGHPQGNSPLHF. The CDR3 DNA reads TGTGCCAGCAGAGGCCACCCGCAGGGTAATTCACCCCTCCACTTT.

This clonotype has only one observation. The J gene is TRBJ2-1, the V gene TRBV10-3, with D hard to call. The CDR3 extends over 12 amino acids. Deletions cut 4 bases from V and 4 bases from J, with 5 bases between. Looked up from germline, CDR1 is ENHRY and CDR2 is SYGVKD. CDR3 loop: CAISVTYNEQFF. CDR3 DNA sequence: TGTGCCATCAGTGTGACGTACAATGAGCAGTTCTTC.

A few counts support this clonotype. An end of the junction does not agree with germline; a read error may underlie this. V usage is TRBV19 and J usage is TRBJ1-1; D is unclear. The CDR3 totals 14 residues. The germline V gene encodes CDR1 LNHDA and CDR2 SQIVND (reference sequence). This chain's CDR3 is CASTPHSQNAEAFF. The CDR3, as DNA: TGTGCCAGTACCCCGCATTCTCAGAACGCTGAAGCTTTCTTT.